Below are 15 T cell receptor beta chains sequenced from a single sample in a study of PD-L1 blockade in urothelial cancer. Time point denoted: pretreatment peripheral blood. TCRdb's copy holds only in-frame clones and misses some; the assay was immunoSEQ multiplex PCR. This sample has tens of thousands of clones, with about 85% found just once. Sequenced material: PBMCs, taken around atezolizumab (anti-PD-L1) treatment. These receptors were collected from a man aged 55 to 70 with urothelial cancer.

The V gene is TRBV5-1, the J gene TRBJ2-5; D perhaps matches TRBD2 (6 bases). Trimming took off 2 bases at V and 6 bases at J, with 14 bases between the two ends. Germline V gives CDR1 SGHRS, CDR2 YFSETQ. The CDR3 runs to 14 residues. The chain's CDR3 is CASSLFRGMQTQYF. The CDR3 nucleotides read TGCGCCAGCAGCTTATTTCGGGGGATGCAGACCCAGTACTTC.

This chain uses TRBV7-2 with TRBJ1-2; D gene unclear. CDR1 is SGHTA and CDR2 is FQGNSA in the germline V gene. Trimming cost V 5 bases and J 5 bases, with 12 bases left between them. The CDR3 contains 13 residues. In nucleotides, the CDR3 is TGTGCCAGCAGCCCAGAGGGAAGGTATGGCTACACCTTC. Its protein is CASSPEGRYGYTF.

This rearrangement joins TRBV18 to TRBJ1-4, with D uncertain. V gave up 5 bases and J gave up 0 bases, with 10 bases separating them. The length of the CDR3 is 15 residues. Germline CDR1 reads KGHSH; CDR2 reads LQKENI. This CDR3 reads CASSATAATNEKLFF. The CDR3 DNA reads TGTGCCAGCTCAGCAACAGCCGCAACTAATGAAAAACTGTTTTTT.

The chain carries TRBV28 and TRBJ1-1; the match to TRBD1 covers 9 bases. The CDR3 extends over 14 amino acids. The germline gives CDR1 MDHEN, CDR2 SYDVKM. After removal of 4 bases from V and 5 bases from J, the junction contained 5 bases not matched to a gene. The CDR3 region has the DNA TGTGCCAGCAGTTCCGGCGACAGGGGGACTGAAGCTTTCTTT. The encoded protein is CASSSGDRGTEAFF.

The V and J genes are TRBV7-9 and TRBJ2-7, with 7 nucleotides matching TRBD1. The V gene end was trimmed by 5 bases and the J gene end by 2 bases; junction bases not matched to a gene: 6. CDR3 length equals 14 residues. Germline V gene sequence: CDR1 SEHNR, CDR2 FQNEAQ (reference sequence). CDR3 coding DNA: TGTGCCAGCAGCGGGGGACAGCCAACCTACGAGCAGTACTTC. Protein sequence: CASSGGQPTYEQYF.

The CDR3 DNA sequence: TGTGCCAGCAGCTTGCACGAGGCAGATACGCAGTATTTT. This sequence encodes CASSLHEADTQYF. This sequence joins TRBV5-6 and TRBJ2-3; D remains ambiguous. From germline, CDR1 is SGHDT and CDR2 YYEEEE. Trimming cost V 1 base and J 4 bases, with 7 bases left between them. There are 13 residues in the CDR3. The complete variable domain, with remaining parts taken from reference TRBV5-6 and TRBJ2-3, reads DAGVTQSPTHLIKTRGQQVTLRCSPKSGHDTVSWYQQALGQGPQFIFQYYEEEERQRGNFPDRFSGHQFPNYSSELNVNALLLGDSALYLCASSLHEADTQYFGPGTRLTVL.

The chain employs TRBV6-4 and TRBJ2-1; a possible D gene is TRBD1 (5 bases). V shed 4 bases and J shed 5 bases, with 15 bases lying between them. Germline V gene data show CDR1 as MRHNA and CDR2 as SNTAGT. This CDR3 has 15 amino acids. The CDR3 region has the DNA TGTGCCAGCAGTGCCCTGGCAGGGTCAAACAATGAGCAGTTCTTC. The encoded protein is CASSALAGSNNEQFF.

This chain uses TRBV5-4 with TRBJ2-7; TRBD1 agrees at 8 bases. The CDR3 runs 15 residues. V lost 5 bases and J lost 0; bases outside the gene matches: 7. The germline gives CDR1 SGHNT, CDR2 YYREEE (reference sequence). The DNA for the CDR3 is TGTGCCAGCAGACCGGACAGGGTAATCTCCTACGAGCAGTACTTC. The encoded protein is CASRPDRVISYEQYF. The full variable domain, in which reference TRBV5-4 and TRBJ2-7 provide the parts outside the CDR3, is ETGVTQSPTHLIKTRGQQVTLRCSSQSGHNTVSWYQQALGQGPQFIFQYYREEENGRGNFPPRFSGLQFPNYSSELNVNALELDDSALYLCASRPDRVISYEQYFGPGTRLTVT.

This clone came up a few times. The chain recombines TRBV5-4 with TRBJ1-6; D perhaps matches TRBD1 (6 bases). Trimming stripped 4 bases from V and 7 bases from J, with 18 bases between. The V gene's germline CDR1 is SGHNT and CDR2 YYREEE (reference sequence). The CDR3 covers 16 residues. In nucleotides, the CDR3 is TGTGCCAGCAGCCCTACAGGGACCGTTCGAAATTCACCCCTCCACTTT. This encodes CASSPTGTVRNSPLHF.

The rearrangement joins TRBV9 to TRBJ2-5; D ambiguous. This CDR3 is 15 amino acids long. Germline CDR1 SGDLS, CDR2 YYNGEE. Trimming took off 6 bases at V and 5 bases at J, with 20 bases between the two ends. The CDR3 nucleotides read TGTGCCAGCACCTCCACGGCTAATACAGACGAGACCCAGTACTTC. It translates to CASTSTANTDETQYF.

V is TRBV14 and J is TRBJ2-1, with a weak D call TRBD1 (6 bases). CDR1 and CDR2 from the germline V gene are SGHDN and FVKESK. The CDR3 has 13 residues. Trimming cost V 4 bases and J 10 bases, with 14 bases left between them. CDR3 in amino acids: CASSPLVDREQFF. For the CDR3, the DNA is TGTGCCAGCAGCCCCCTAGTAGACAGGGAGCAGTTCTTC.

V is TRBV6-5 and J is TRBJ2-7; perhaps TRBD1 as D (5 bases). CDR3 length equals 11 residues. Germline values: CDR1 MNHEY, CDR2 SVGAGI. Trimming pared 5 bases from V and 9 bases from J, leaving 11 bases between. The chain's CDR3 is CASSTQGTQYF. CDR3 nucleotide sequence: TGTGCCAGCAGTACCCAGGGTACGCAGTACTTC.

The chain recombines TRBV6-5 with TRBJ2-7; 7 bases agree with TRBD2. Germline V CDR1 and CDR2: MNHEY, SVGAGI. This CDR3 contains 14 residues. V was clipped by 7 bases and J by 4 bases; unmatched bases: 10. CDR3 region: CASKVAGGGYEQYF. The CDR3 DNA is TGTGCCAGCAAAGTAGCGGGCGGAGGATACGAGCAGTACTTC.

V is TRBV5-1 and J is TRBJ1-4, with TRBD1 as a possible D gene (5 bases). V gave up 7 bases and J gave up 4 bases, with 20 bases separating them. Germline V lookup: CDR1 SGHRS, CDR2 YFSETQ. There are 16 residues in the CDR3. CDR3 sequence reads: CASSPGGNSLNEKLFF. For the CDR3, the DNA is TGCGCCAGCTCCCCCGGGGGGAACAGCCTTAATGAAAAACTGTTTTTT.

This chain connects TRBV28 to TRBJ1-4; possibly TRBD1 for D (6 bases). The CDR3 has 14 amino acids. V lost 2 bases and J 6 bases, leaving 10 bases between the germline ends. Germline assignment: CDR1 MDHEN and CDR2 SYDVKM. The CDR3 region is CASSLIQGDEKLFF. The CDR3 DNA reads as TGTGCCAGCAGTTTAATACAGGGTGATGAAAAACTGTTTTTT.